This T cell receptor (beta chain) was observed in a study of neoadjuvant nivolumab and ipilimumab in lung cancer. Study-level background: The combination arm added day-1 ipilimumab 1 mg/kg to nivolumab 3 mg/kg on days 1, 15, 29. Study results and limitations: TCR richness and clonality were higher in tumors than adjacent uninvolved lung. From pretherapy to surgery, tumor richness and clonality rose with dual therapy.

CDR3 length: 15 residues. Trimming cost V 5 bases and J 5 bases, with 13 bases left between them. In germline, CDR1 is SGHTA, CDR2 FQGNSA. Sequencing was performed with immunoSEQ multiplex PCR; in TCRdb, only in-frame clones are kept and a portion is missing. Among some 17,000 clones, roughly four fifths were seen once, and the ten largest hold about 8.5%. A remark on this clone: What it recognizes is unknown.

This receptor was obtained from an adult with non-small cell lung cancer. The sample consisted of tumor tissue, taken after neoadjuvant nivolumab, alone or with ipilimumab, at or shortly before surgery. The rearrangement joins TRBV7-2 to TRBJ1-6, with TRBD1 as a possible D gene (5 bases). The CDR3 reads CASSTPGRNNSPLHF. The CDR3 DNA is TGTGCCAGCAGCACACCGGGACGGAATAATTCACCCCTCCACTTT.